This TCR beta chain came from a study of CD8 T cells in ankylosing spondylitis. TCRdb reprocessed the 5' RACE reads with MiXCR, giving one entry per CDR3 protein. The profile shows 350,000 to 450,000 distinct CDR3 sequences, 20% to 25% of them singletons. With V trimmed by 3 bases and J by 7 bases, 5 bases remained unmatched. Germline CDR1 SEHNR, CDR2 FQNEAQ (reference sequence). This CDR3 spans 15 amino acids. This TCR derives from a male donor with ankylosing spondylitis or in good health (not recorded which). The chain joins TRBV7-9 to TRBJ2-1, with TRBD1 matching over 11 bases. Sequenced input: blood, either unsorted or a sorted T cell fraction (not recorded which). The CDR3 loop is CASSFGQGAGNEQFF. The CDR3, as DNA: TGTGCCAGCAGCTTTGGACAGGGGGCGGGGAATGAGCAGTTCTTC.